The sequence of this TCR beta chain was determined in a study of blood T cell repertoires in COVID-19. At the level of the study: In each case, the material was cDNA or gDNA derived from T cells, B-cell-depleted T cells, or PBMCs.

Germline lookup yields CDR1 KGHSH and CDR2 LQKENI. Trimming took 8 bases from V and 1 from J; bases not matched to a gene: 4. This CDR3 is built from 13 residues. The data were produced by immunoSEQ multiplex PCR, yet TCRdb's version contains in-frame clones alone and is incomplete. The table has 200,000 to 250,000 clones, less than 90% seen once. Before being deemed recovered, Cohort 3 donors had two negative PCRs, clearance, or symptom resolution. The source material was PBMCs or T cells enriched from blood (not recorded which). The rearrangement joins TRBV18 to TRBJ1-1; TRBD1 agrees at 7 bases. This TCR was recovered from a woman in her 40s who had recovered from COVID-19. DNA of the CDR3: TGTGCCAGCCGACAGGGCCCGAACACTGAAGCTTTCTTT. Its protein product is CASRQGPNTEAFF.